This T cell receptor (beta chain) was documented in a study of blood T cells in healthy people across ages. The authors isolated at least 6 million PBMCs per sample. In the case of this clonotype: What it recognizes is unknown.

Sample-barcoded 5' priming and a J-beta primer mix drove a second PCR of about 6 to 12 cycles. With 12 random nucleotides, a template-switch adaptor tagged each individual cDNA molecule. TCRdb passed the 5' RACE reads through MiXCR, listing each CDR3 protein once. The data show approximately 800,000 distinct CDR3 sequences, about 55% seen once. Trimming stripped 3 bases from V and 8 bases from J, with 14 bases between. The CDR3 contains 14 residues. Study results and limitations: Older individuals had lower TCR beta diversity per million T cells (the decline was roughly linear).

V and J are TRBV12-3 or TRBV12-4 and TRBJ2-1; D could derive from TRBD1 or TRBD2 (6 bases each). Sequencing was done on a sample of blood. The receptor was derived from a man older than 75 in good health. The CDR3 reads CASSFPGGGDEQFF. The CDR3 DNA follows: TGTGCCAGCAGTTTCCCCGGGGGCGGCGATGAGCAGTTCTTC.